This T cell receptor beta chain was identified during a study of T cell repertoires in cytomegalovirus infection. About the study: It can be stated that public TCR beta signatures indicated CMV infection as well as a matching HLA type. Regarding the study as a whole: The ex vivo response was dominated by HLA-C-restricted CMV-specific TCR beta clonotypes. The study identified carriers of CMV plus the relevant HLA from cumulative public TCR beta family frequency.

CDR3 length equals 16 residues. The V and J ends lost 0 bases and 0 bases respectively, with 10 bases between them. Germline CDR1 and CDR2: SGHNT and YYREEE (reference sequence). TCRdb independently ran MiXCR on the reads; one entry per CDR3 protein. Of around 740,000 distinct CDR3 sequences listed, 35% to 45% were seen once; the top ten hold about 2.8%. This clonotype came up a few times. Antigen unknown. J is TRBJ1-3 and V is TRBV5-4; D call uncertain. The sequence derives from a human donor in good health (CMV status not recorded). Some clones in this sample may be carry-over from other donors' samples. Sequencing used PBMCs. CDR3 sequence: CASSLGDRRSGNTIYF. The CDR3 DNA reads TGTGCCAGCAGCTTGGGGGATCGCCGCTCTGGAAACACCATATATTTT.